The 5 T cell receptor beta chains reported below all come from one sample, sequenced in a study of T-cell reconstitution after alpha-beta-depleted transplantation in children. Unique molecular identifiers tagged the TCRbeta library. One entry per CDR3 protein results from TCRdb running MiXCR on the PCR reads. The repertoire includes about 610,000 distinct CDR3 sequences, about 10% of them detected once, and 4% to 5% sits in the top ten. The specimen was PBMCs from the stem cell graft donor, collected from the stem cell graft. All receptors come from a human donor who donated a stem cell graft to a child with acute myeloid leukemia.

The CDR3 nucleotides read TGTGCCAGCAGCTTGCTCCCGGGAGAAGACACCGGGGAGCTGTTTTTT. It specifies CASSLLPGEDTGELFF. The J gene is TRBJ2-2, the V gene TRBV7-3; D is possibly TRBD2 (6 bases). The V and J ends lost 3 bases and 3 bases respectively, with 14 bases between them. This CDR3 contains 16 residues. Germline lookup yields CDR1 SGHTA and CDR2 FQGTGA.

CDR3 sequence reads: CASSPTPGQGVDTQYF. The CDR3 DNA reads TGTGCCAGCTCCCCTACTCCGGGACAGGGGGTGGATACGCAGTATTTT. The chain uses TRBV7-9 and TRBJ2-3; 11 nucleotides match TRBD1. CDR3 length: 16 residues. The V segment lost 8 bases and the J segment 6 bases; nucleotides outside the gene matches: 13. CDR1 and CDR2 from the germline V gene are SEHNR and FQNEAQ (reference sequence).

The sample holds many counts of this clonotype. The chain links TRBV20-1 to TRBJ2-3; TRBD1 is a possible D gene (6 bases). The germline gives CDR1 DFQATT, CDR2 SNEGSKA (reference sequence). The CDR3 length is 15 residues. V gave up 1 base and J gave up 3 bases, with 14 bases separating them. The CDR3 DNA is TGCAGTGCTAGAGGGGAAGGGGGACCGACAGATACGCAGTATTTT. Its translation is CSARGEGGPTDTQYF.

This clonotype was detected a few times. This chain joins TRBV2 and TRBJ2-7, with 14 nucleotides matching TRBD2. J lost 5 bases, V lost 1 base, and 7 bases had no gene match. Looked up from germline, CDR1 is SNHLY and CDR2 is FYNNEI. The CDR3 is made up of 17 amino acids. CDR3 sequence: CASSEGTSGRTPHEQYF. In DNA form, the CDR3 reads TGTGCCAGCAGTGAAGGGACTAGCGGGAGGACGCCCCACGAGCAGTACTTC.

V usage is TRBV11-2 and J usage is TRBJ2-1; 8 positions agree with TRBD1. Germline trimming cut 5 bases from V and 6 bases from J; bases unmatched to any gene: 21. The CDR3 is made up of 19 amino acids. CDR1 and CDR2 from the germline V gene are SGHAT and FQNNGV. CDR3 protein: CASSLGQGVSLNPSNEQFF. The CDR3 DNA is TGTGCCAGCAGCCTCGGACAGGGAGTCTCCCTGAATCCCTCCAATGAGCAGTTCTTC.